The present T cell receptor beta chain was sequenced within a study of CD8+ T cells in alopecia areata. Study conclusions and caveats: Lesional scalp exceeded normal scalp in clonality, especially in alopecia totalis/universalis. Tofacitinib produced a significant decrease in scalp clonality and in expanded CD8+ clones among the top 100.

Stated treatment: oral pan-JAK inhibitor, 5-10 mg twice daily. Patients with alopecia areata provided lesional scalp punch biopsies as well as peripheral blood. This clone showed up just a few times. Antigen: not known. Following RNA extraction, reverse transcription yielded cDNA that acted as the sequencing template. Profiling relied on immunoSEQ multiplex PCR, and the TCRdb table lists in-frame clones only, not all of them. The sample has about 180,000 clones; around 51% are singletons. Trimming stripped 6 bases from V and 4 bases from J, with 7 bases between. This CDR3 is built from 11 residues. CDR1 and CDR2 from the germline V gene are MNHNY and SVGAGI (reference sequence).

Specimen: CD8+ T cells sorted from blood, collected at roughly week 52, from a patient treated with tofacitinib. The receptor was derived from a human donor with alopecia areata. The chain couples TRBV6-6 to TRBJ2-7, with D uncertain. The CDR3 nucleotides are TGTGCCAGCAGCGTGTGGTACGAGCAGTACTTC. Translated: CASSVWYEQYF.